Listed below are T cell receptor beta chains from one sample, sequenced in a study of glioma-infiltrating T cells after dendritic cell vaccination. The table came from immunoSEQ multiplex PCR; TCRdb's copy has only in-frame clones and leaves some out. Here the sample spans 65,000 to 80,000 clones, around 86% being singletons. This material consisted of blood, taken after dendritic cell vaccination. These receptors were obtained from a human donor with glioblastoma. Both conserved end residues are part of each CDR3. Fields, in order: clone size, V gene, CDR3 protein. Size is omitted from some rows. Given values are once, few, many or a class for expanded clones.

clone size: .
V gene: TRBV7-9
CDR3 protein: CASRNRDRGDTGELFF

clone size: .
V gene: TRBV5-6
CDR3 protein: CASSRTGVGANVLTF

clone size: .
V gene: TRBV5-1
CDR3 protein: CASFPGGTVYEQYF

clone size: once
V gene: TRBV5-4
CDR3 protein: CASSWAGTRVYEQYF

clone size: .
V gene: TRBV18
CDR3 protein: CASRVDGNNSPLHF

clone size: .
V gene: TRBV6-5
CDR3 protein: CASRVGLALSYEQYF

clone size: .
V gene: TRBV9
CDR3 protein: CASSRGSNYGYTF

clone size: .
V gene: TRBV5-1
CDR3 protein: CASSEDTQYGYTF

clone size: .
V gene: TRBV19
CDR3 protein: CASSLWGENTIYF

clone size: once
V gene: TRBV6-5
CDR3 protein: CASSGPRTGDYGYTF

clone size: .
V gene: TRBV5-4
CDR3 protein: CASSARSGRPYEQYF

clone size: .
V gene: TRBV5-1
CDR3 protein: CASSLVGGGYEQYF

clone size: .
V gene: TRBV30
CDR3 protein: CARSGQINEQFF

clone size: .
V gene: TRBV19
CDR3 protein: CASSIAILDHYGYTF